The clone carrying this TCR beta chain was picked up many times. Its antigen is undetermined. Germline V lookup: CDR1 MNHEY, CDR2 SMNVEV (reference sequence). This CDR3 region has 19 residues. V lost 0 bases, J lost 0 bases, and 13 bases stayed unmatched. The record originates from a study of T cells in Graves' hyperthyroidism and ophthalmopathy. In patients aged 18 to 65, hyperthyroidism was newly diagnosed, with duration under 2 months. Overall study findings and caveats: The model's output predicted ophthalmopathy at a median of around 6.9 months prior to onset. The authors' 13 V-J model separated ophthalmopathy from stable hyperthyroidism. Peripheral blood also featured most of the thyroid clonotypes expanded above 0.001.

There were TCR beta CDR3 regions amplified from RNA transcripts. Using the HTBI primer set, a first-round RT-PCR was run on the TCR CDR3. From the multiplex PCR reads, TCRdb called clonotypes with MiXCR, one entry per CDR3 protein. The sample has around 480,000 distinct CDR3 sequences; around an eighth are singletons. The specimen was blood. The clonotype was recovered from a woman between 18 and 29 years old with Graves' hyperthyroidism. V usage is TRBV27 and J usage is TRBJ1-1; TRBD1 agrees at 7 bases. The CDR3 is CASSLSALTGTRVNTEAFF. CDR3 DNA: TGTGCCAGCAGTTTATCAGCCCTGACAGGGACAAGAGTGAACACTGAAGCTTTCTTT.